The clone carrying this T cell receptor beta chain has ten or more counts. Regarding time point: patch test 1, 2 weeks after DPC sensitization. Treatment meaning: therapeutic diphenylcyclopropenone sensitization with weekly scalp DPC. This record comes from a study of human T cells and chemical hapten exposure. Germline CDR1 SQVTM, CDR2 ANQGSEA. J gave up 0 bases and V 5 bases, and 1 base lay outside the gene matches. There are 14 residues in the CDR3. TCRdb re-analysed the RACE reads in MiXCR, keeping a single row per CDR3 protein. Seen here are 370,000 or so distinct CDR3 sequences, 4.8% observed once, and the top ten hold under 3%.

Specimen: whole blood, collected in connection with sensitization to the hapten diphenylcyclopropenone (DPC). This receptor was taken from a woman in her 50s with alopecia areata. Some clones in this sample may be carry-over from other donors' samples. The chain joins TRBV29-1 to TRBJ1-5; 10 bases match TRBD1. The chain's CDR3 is CSVWDRGSNQPQHF. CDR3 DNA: TGCAGCGTTTGGGACAGGGGTAGCAATCAGCCCCAGCATTTT.